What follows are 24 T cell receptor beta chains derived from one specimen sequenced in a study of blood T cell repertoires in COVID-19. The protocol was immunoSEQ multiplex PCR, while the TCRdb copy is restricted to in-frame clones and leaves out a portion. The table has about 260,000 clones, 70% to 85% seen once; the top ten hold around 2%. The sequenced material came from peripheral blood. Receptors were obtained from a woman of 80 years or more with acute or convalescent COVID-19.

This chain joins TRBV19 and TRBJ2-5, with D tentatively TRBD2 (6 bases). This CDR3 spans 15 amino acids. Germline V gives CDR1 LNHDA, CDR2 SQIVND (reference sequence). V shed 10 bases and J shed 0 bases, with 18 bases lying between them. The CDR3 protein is CATGLRGTYQETQYF. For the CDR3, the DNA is TGTGCCACCGGTTTACGGGGGACGTACCAAGAGACCCAGTACTTC.

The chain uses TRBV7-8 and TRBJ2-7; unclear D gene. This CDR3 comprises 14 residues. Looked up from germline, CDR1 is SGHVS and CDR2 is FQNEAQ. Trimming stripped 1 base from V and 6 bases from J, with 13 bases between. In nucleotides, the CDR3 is TGTGCCAGCAGCTTAGACGAGACGAGGAGCGAGCAGTACTTC. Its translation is CASSLDETRSEQYF.

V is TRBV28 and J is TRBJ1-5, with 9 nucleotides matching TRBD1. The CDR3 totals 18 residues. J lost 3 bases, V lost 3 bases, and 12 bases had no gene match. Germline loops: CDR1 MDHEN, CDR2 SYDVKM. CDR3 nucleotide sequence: TGTGCCAGCAGTTTTATGTCGGTGACAGGGGGAAACAATCAGCCCCAGCATTTT. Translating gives CASSFMSVTGGNNQPQHF.

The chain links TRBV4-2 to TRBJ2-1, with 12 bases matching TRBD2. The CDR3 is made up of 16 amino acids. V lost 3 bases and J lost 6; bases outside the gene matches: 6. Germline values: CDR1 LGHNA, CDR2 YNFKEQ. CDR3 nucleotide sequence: TGTGCCAGCAGCCAGACTAGCGGGAGACCCCTCAATGAGCAGTTCTTC. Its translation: CASSQTSGRPLNEQFF.

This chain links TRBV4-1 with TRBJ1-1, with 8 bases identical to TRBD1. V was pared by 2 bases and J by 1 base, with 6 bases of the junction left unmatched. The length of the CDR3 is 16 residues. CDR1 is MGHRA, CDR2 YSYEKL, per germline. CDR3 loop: CASSQRPGTGNTEAFF. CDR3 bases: TGCGCCAGCAGCCAACGCCCCGGGACAGGGAACACTGAAGCTTTCTTT.

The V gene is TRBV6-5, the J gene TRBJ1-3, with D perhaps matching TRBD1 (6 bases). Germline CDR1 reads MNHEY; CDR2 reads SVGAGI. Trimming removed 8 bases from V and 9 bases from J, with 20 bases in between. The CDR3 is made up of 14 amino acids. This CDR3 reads CASVPSPGTSTIYF. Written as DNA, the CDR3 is TGTGCCAGCGTCCCGAGTCCCGGGACAAGCACCATATATTTT.

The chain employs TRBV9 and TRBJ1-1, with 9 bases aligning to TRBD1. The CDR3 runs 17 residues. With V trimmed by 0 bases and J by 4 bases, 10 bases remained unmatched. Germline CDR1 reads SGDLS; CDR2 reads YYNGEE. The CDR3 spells CASSVVPGQGWVTEAFF. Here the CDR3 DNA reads TGTGCCAGCAGCGTAGTCCCGGGACAGGGTTGGGTCACTGAAGCTTTCTTT.

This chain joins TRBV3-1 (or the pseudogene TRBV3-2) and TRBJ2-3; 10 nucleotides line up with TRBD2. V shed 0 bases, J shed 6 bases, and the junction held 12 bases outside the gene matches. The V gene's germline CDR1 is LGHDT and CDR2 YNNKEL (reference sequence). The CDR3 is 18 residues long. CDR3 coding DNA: TGTGCCAGCAGCCAAGATAAGAGAACTAGCGGGGTGGGGGATACGCAGTATTTT. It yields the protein CASSQDKRTSGVGDTQYF.

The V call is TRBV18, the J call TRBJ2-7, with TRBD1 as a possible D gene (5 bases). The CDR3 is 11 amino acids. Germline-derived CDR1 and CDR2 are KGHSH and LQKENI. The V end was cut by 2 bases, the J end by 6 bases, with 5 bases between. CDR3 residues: CASSPGAEQYF. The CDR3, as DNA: TGTGCCAGCTCACCAGGGGCCGAGCAGTACTTC.

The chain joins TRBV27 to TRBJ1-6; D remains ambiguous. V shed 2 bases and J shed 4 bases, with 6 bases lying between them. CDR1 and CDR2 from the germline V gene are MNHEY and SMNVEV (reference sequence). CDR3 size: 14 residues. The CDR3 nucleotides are TGTGCCAGCAGTTTAGAGAGTTATAATTCACCCCTCCACTTT. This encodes CASSLESYNSPLHF.

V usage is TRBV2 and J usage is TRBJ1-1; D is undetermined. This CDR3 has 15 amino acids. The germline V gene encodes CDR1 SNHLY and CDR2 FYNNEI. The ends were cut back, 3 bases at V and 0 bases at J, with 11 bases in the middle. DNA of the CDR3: TGTGCCAGCAGTGAGGGCAGAACCATGAACACTGAAGCTTTCTTT. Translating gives CASSEGRTMNTEAFF.

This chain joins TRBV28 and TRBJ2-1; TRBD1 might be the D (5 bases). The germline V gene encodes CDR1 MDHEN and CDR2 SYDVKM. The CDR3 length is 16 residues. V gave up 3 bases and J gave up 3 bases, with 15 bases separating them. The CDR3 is CASSLGVGRSYNEQFF. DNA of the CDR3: TGTGCCAGCAGTTTGGGTGTGGGGCGAAGCTACAATGAGCAGTTCTTC.

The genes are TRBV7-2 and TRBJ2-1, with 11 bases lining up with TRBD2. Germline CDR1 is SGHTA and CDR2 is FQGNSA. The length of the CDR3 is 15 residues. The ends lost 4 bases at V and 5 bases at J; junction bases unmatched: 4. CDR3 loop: CASSYSGGGNNEQFF. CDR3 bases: TGTGCCAGCAGCTATAGCGGGGGGGGAAACAATGAGCAGTTCTTC.

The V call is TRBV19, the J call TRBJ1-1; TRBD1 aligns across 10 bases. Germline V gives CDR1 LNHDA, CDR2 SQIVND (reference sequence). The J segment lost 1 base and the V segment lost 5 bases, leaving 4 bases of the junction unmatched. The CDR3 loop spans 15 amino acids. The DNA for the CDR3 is TGTGCCAGTAGTCAGTGGGACAGGGGGAACACTGAAGCTTTCTTT. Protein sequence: CASSQWDRGNTEAFF. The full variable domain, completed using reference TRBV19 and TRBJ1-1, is DGGITQSPKYLFRKEGQNVTLSCEQNLNHDAMYWYRQDPGQGLRLIYYSQIVNDFQKGDIAEGYSVSREKKESFPLTVTSAQKNPTAFYLCASSQWDRGNTEAFFGQGTRLTVV.

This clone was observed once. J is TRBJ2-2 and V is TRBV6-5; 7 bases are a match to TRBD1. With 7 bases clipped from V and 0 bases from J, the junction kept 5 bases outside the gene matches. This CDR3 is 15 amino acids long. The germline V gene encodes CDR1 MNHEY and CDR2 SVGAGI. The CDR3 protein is CASTLGQPNTGELFF. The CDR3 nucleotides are TGTGCCAGCACCTTGGGACAGCCGAACACCGGGGAGCTGTTTTTT.

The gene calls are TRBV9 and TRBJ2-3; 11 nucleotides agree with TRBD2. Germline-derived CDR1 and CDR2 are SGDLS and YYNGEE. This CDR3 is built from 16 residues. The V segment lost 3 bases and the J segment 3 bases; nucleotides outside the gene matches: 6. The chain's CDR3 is CASSAETSGTTDTQYF. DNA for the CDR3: TGTGCCAGCAGCGCCGAGACTAGCGGGACGACAGATACGCAGTATTTT.

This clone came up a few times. CDR3 in DNA: TGCGCCAGCAGCCAAGCAGGGGCCTTGAACACTGAAGCTTTCTTT. Its translation: CASSQAGALNTEAFF. The V gene is TRBV4-1, the J gene TRBJ1-1, with D possibly TRBD1 on 6 matching bases. Trimming pared 1 base from V and 0 bases from J, leaving 9 bases between. The CDR3 has 15 amino acids. The germline V gene encodes CDR1 MGHRA and CDR2 YSYEKL.

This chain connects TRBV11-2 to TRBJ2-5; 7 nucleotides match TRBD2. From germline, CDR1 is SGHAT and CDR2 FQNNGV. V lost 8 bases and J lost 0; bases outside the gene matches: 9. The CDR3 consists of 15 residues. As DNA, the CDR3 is TGTGCCAGCGGGGCAGGGCTAGCGGACCAAGAGACCCAGTACTTC. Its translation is CASGAGLADQETQYF.

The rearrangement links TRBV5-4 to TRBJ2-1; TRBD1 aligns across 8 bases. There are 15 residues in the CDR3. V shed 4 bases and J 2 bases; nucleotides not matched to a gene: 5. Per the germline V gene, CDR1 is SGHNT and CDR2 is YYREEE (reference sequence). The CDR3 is CASSPTGVPYNEQFF. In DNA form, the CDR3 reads TGTGCCAGCAGCCCGACAGGGGTTCCCTACAATGAGCAGTTCTTC.

The DNA of the CDR3 is TGTGCCAGCAGTGTGGCAGAAAATTCACCCCTCCACTTT. Translating it yields CASSVAENSPLHF. This chain connects TRBV2 to TRBJ1-6; no firm D call. This CDR3 spans 13 amino acids. Deletions cut 4 bases from V and 7 bases from J, with 8 bases between. CDR1 SNHLY and CDR2 FYNNEI come from the germline V gene. The full variable domain, its missing parts supplied by reference TRBV2 and TRBJ1-6, is EPEVTQTPSHQVTQMGQEVILRCVPISNHLYFYWYRQILGQKVEFLVSFYNNEISEKSEIFDDQFSVERPDGSNFTLKIRSTKLEDSAMYFCASSVAENSPLHFGNGTRLTVT.

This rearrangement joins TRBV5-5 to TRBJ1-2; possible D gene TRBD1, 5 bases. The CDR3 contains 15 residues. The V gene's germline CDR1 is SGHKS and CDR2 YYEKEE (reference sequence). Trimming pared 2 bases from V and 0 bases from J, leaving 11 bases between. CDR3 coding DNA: TGTGCCAGCAGCTTCGACAGTCGGGCTAACTATGGCTACACCTTC. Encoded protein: CASSFDSRANYGYTF. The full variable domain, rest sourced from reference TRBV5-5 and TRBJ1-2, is DAGVTQSPTHLIKTRGQQVTLRCSPISGHKSVSWYQQVLGQGPQFIFQYYEKEERGRGNFPDRFSARQFPNYSSELNVNALLLGDSALYLCASSFDSRANYGYTFGSGTRLTVV.

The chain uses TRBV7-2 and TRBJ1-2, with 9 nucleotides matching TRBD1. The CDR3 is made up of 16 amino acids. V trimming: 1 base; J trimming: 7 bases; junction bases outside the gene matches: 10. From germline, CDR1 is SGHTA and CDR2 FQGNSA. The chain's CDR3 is CASSLVAGTGIFGYTF. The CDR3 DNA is TGTGCCAGCAGCTTAGTTGCAGGGACAGGGATTTTTGGCTACACCTTC.

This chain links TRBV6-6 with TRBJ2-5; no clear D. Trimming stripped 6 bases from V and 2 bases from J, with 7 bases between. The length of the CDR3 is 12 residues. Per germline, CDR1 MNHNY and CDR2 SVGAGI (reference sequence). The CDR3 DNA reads TGTGCCAGCAGGTCCAGTCAAGAGACCCAGTACTTC. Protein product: CASRSSQETQYF.

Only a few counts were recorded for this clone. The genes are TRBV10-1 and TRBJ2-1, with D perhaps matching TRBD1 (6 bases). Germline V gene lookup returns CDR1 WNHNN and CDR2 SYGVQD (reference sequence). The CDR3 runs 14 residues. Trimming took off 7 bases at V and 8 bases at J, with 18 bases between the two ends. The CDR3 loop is CASIPTRTADEQFF. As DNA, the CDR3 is TGCGCCAGCATTCCCACGCGGACAGCCGATGAGCAGTTCTTC.